This entry lists 23 T cell receptor beta chains sequenced from one sample in a study of T-cell memory formation after mild COVID-19. One entry per CDR3 protein results from TCRdb running MiXCR on the 5' RACE reads. Here the sample spans around 130,000 distinct CDR3 sequences, 5% to 6.5% being singletons. Material: PBMCs or a T cell subset sorted from them (not recorded which). Receptors originate from an adult woman who had mild COVID-19 (a few samples of this study predate the infection). Cell type and time point are not known.

This clonotype has only a few counts. V is TRBV24-1 and J is TRBJ1-5; no clear D. The CDR3 length is 15 residues. Germline V gene lookup returns CDR1 KGHDR and CDR2 SFDVKD. V was pared by 2 bases and J by 4 bases, with 11 bases between. For the CDR3, the DNA is TGTGCCACCAGTGATTCTCGACGGCAAAATCAGCCCCAGCATTTT. It specifies CATSDSRRQNQPQHF.

This clonotype was counted many times. The chain has TRBV16 and TRBJ1-4; D remains unclear. V was clipped by 4 bases and J by 4 bases, with 10 bases between them. Germline-derived CDR1 and CDR2 are KGHSY and FQNENV. CDR3 length: 14 amino acids. The CDR3 nucleotides are TGTGCCAGCAGCCGCAACCGCAATAATGAAAAACTGTTTTTT. This codes for CASSRNRNNEKLFF.

This clonotype was recorded at least ten times. V and J are TRBV7-2 and TRBJ1-1; D gene unclear. CDR3 length equals 13 residues. Per the germline V gene, CDR1 is SGHTA and CDR2 is FQGNSA. V gave up 4 bases and J gave up 0 bases, with 6 bases separating them. CDR3 nucleotides: TGTGCCAGCAGCTGGACGGTGAACACTGAAGCTTTCTTT. It codes for CASSWTVNTEAFF.

This clonotype was seen only a few times. CDR3 loop: CASSPQGALMNTEAFF. The CDR3 DNA is TGTGCCAGCAGTCCTCAGGGGGCATTAATGAACACTGAAGCTTTCTTT. The V and J genes are TRBV12-3 or TRBV12-4 and TRBJ1-1; TRBD1 matches at 8 bases. This CDR3 contains 16 residues. With 5 bases clipped from V and 0 bases from J, the junction kept 8 bases outside the gene matches.

This clonotype came up a few times. The genes are TRBV4-1 and TRBJ2-7; D is undetermined. Germline lookup yields CDR1 MGHRA and CDR2 YSYEKL. Between the trimmed V and J ends, which lost 4 bases and 6 bases, there was a span of 16 bases. The CDR3 extends over 14 amino acids. The CDR3 region has the DNA TGCGCCAGCAGCCTTACTTGGACCGTTGGCGAGCAGTACTTC. Protein sequence: CASSLTWTVGEQYF.

This clonotype was seen only a few times. The chain links TRBV24-1 to TRBJ2-7; TRBD2 matches 9 bases. The CDR3 sequence is 14 residues long. The germline gives CDR1 KGHDR, CDR2 SFDVKD. Trimming cost V 9 bases and J 3 bases; bases outside gene matches: 8. The CDR3 protein is CATQRGAGGYEQYF. Here the CDR3 DNA reads TGTGCCACCCAAAGGGGAGCGGGAGGCTACGAGCAGTACTTC.

Many counts were recorded for this clonotype. V gene TRBV5-5 combines with J gene TRBJ2-6; D gene unclear. The CDR3 runs 17 residues. The V and J ends lost 4 bases and 0 bases respectively, with 14 bases between them. Germline CDR1 SGHKS, CDR2 YYEKEE (reference sequence). The CDR3: CASSLSGHFSGANVLTF. CDR3 nucleotide sequence: TGTGCCAGCAGCCTATCAGGCCATTTCTCTGGGGCCAACGTCCTGACTTTC.

V usage is TRBV7-2 and J usage is TRBJ2-7; 9 nucleotides line up with TRBD2. The CDR3 totals 14 residues. The V gene's germline CDR1 is SGHTA and CDR2 FQGNSA. Trimming at V came to 2 bases and at J to 3 bases, leaving 2 bases not matched to a gene. The CDR3 protein is CASSLTSGFYEQYF. The DNA of the CDR3 is TGTGCCAGCAGCTTAACTAGCGGGTTCTACGAGCAGTACTTC.

This clonotype was observed a handful of times. This sequence joins TRBV5-6 and TRBJ1-2; no definite D call. CDR1 is SGHDT, CDR2 YYEEEE, per germline. This CDR3 has 13 residues. V lost 1 base and J 3 bases, leaving 7 bases between the germline ends. Here the CDR3 reads CASSLPGDYGYTF. The DNA for the CDR3 is TGTGCCAGCAGCTTGCCCGGGGACTATGGCTACACCTTC.

This chain's CDR3 is CASSVEERKNTEAFF. For the CDR3, the DNA is TGTGCCAGCAGCGTAGAGGAACGGAAGAACACTGAAGCTTTCTTT. J is TRBJ1-1 and V is TRBV9; D not resolved. V lost 0 bases and J 1 base, leaving 10 bases between the germline ends. CDR1 SGDLS and CDR2 YYNGEE come from the germline V gene. This CDR3 has 15 amino acids.

This clonotype was seen a few times. This chain links TRBV6-2 or TRBV6-3 with TRBJ2-5; TRBD2 matches at 8 bases. Trimming cost V 7 bases and J 4 bases; bases outside gene matches: 8. CDR1 is MNHEY, CDR2 SVGEGT, per germline. This CDR3 has 14 amino acids. Here the CDR3 DNA reads TGTGCCAGCACTTTAAAAGCGGGGGCAGAGACCCAGTACTTC. Its protein is CASTLKAGAETQYF.

This clonotype was counted between two and nine times. The chain has TRBV15 and TRBJ2-7; 8 nucleotides align to TRBD2. The V and J ends lost 0 bases and 4 bases, in that order; junction bases with no gene match: 5. Germline V gene lookup returns CDR1 LNHNV and CDR2 YYDKDF (reference sequence). The length of the CDR3 is 15 residues. The CDR3 reads CATSREAGAGYEQYF. In DNA, the CDR3 is TGTGCCACCAGCAGAGAAGCGGGAGCAGGGTACGAGCAGTACTTC.

The chain recombines TRBV6-6 with TRBJ2-1, with D unclear. The V end lost 4 bases, the J end lost 11 bases, and 12 bases lay between the germline ends. This CDR3 has 12 amino acids. Per germline, CDR1 MNHNY and CDR2 SVGAGI (reference sequence). CDR3 coding DNA: TGTGCCAGCAGTTCAAACGCCCACCAGCAGTTCTTC. The encoded protein is CASSSNAHQQFF.

The table lists this clonotype with a few counts. CDR3 in DNA: TGTGCCAGCAGTTACTCGGGATGGGGGTCCAATTCACCCCTCCACTTT. Translated, it gives CASSYSGWGSNSPLHF. This chain uses TRBV6-5 with TRBJ1-6; tentatively, D is TRBD1 (5 bases). Trimming removed 0 bases at V and 7 bases at J, with 13 bases between. CDR1 MNHEY and CDR2 SVGAGI come from the germline V gene. The CDR3 spans 16 residues.

This clonotype turned up a few times. J is TRBJ1-6 and V is TRBV15; no clear D. Germline V gives CDR1 LNHNV, CDR2 YYDKDF (reference sequence). The CDR3 has 16 residues. V gave up 3 bases and J gave up 8 bases, with 17 bases separating them. The CDR3 sequence: CATSSDPWAGDSPLHF. The CDR3 nucleotides are TGTGCCACCAGCAGTGATCCATGGGCCGGGGATTCACCCCTCCACTTT.

The chain combines TRBV2 with TRBJ2-7; D is perhaps TRBD1 (5 bases). This CDR3 comprises 13 residues. Germline V gene sequence: CDR1 SNHLY, CDR2 FYNNEI. V was trimmed by 9 bases and J by 3 bases, leaving 15 bases between them. CDR3 region: CASRDRLNYEQYF. The CDR3 nucleotides are TGTGCCAGTAGAGACAGATTAAACTACGAGCAGTACTTC.

This clonotype was detected many times. The chain employs TRBV20-1 and TRBJ2-3; TRBD2 agrees at 7 bases. The CDR3 consists of 17 residues. Germline values: CDR1 DFQATT, CDR2 SNEGSKA (reference sequence). The trim removed 0 bases at V and 1 base at J, leaving 10 bases unmatched. CDR3 residues: CSARDSGRGKGTDTQYF. CDR3 nucleotides: TGCAGTGCTAGAGATAGCGGGCGGGGGAAAGGCACAGATACGCAGTATTTT.

This clonotype was counted ten times or more. The V and J genes are TRBV11-2 and TRBJ2-4; TRBD2 matches 7 bases. The V and J ends lost 4 bases and 3 bases, in that order; junction bases with no gene match: 9. Germline values: CDR1 SGHAT, CDR2 FQNNGV. The CDR3 covers 16 residues. CDR3 in amino acids: CASSSITASGKNIQYF. In DNA, the CDR3 is TGTGCCAGCAGCTCCATAACGGCTAGCGGCAAAAACATTCAGTACTTC.

The chain recombines TRBV6-5 with TRBJ1-2; D unclear. The length of the CDR3 is 14 residues. V shed 5 bases and J shed 3 bases, with 13 bases lying between them. CDR1 and CDR2 (germline): MNHEY, SVGAGI. In DNA, the CDR3 is TGTGCCAGCAGTAAACGGTACAGTCACTATGGCTACACCTTC. This gives the protein CASSKRYSHYGYTF.

This clonotype was counted only a few times. The chain combines TRBV9 with TRBJ2-2; D remains unclear. The CDR3 runs 16 residues. From germline, CDR1 is SGDLS and CDR2 YYNGEE. V was cut by 6 bases and J by 0 bases, with 15 bases left in between. CDR3 sequence: CASTSPLRANTGELFF. CDR3 sequence (DNA): TGTGCCAGCACGTCTCCTTTGCGTGCGAACACCGGGGAGCTGTTTTTT. Full variable domain (missing parts from reference TRBV9 and TRBJ2-2): DSGVTQTPKHLITATGQRVTLRCSPRSGDLSVYWYQQSLDQGLQFLIQYYNGEERAKGNILERFSAQQFPDLHSELNLSSLELGDSALYFCASTSPLRANTGELFFGEGSRLTVL.

This CDR3 is CASSSNIGETQYF. For the CDR3, the DNA is TGTGCCAGCAGTTCGAACATCGGGGAGACCCAGTACTTC. The chain couples TRBV6-5 to TRBJ2-5; D is unclear. The CDR3 is made up of 13 amino acids. Germline CDR1 MNHEY, CDR2 SVGAGI. V lost 4 bases and J 5 bases, leaving 11 bases between the germline ends.

This clonotype was seen only a few times. This chain links TRBV24-1 with TRBJ1-2; perhaps TRBD1 as D (5 bases). The germline V and J ends were trimmed by 4 bases and 4 bases, with 9 bases remaining between them. Germline V lookup: CDR1 KGHDR, CDR2 SFDVKD. This CDR3 contains 13 residues. The CDR3 here is CATSERGGYGYTF. Here the CDR3 DNA reads TGTGCCACCAGTGAACGGGGGGGCTATGGCTACACCTTC.

This clonotype has a handful of counts. The genes are TRBV19 and TRBJ2-3, with TRBD2 identical over 7 bases. CDR1 LNHDA and CDR2 SQIVND come from the germline V gene (reference sequence). CDR3 size: 16 residues. J lost 6 bases, V lost 1 base, and 10 bases had no gene match. The CDR3 is CASSIGREIIMDTQYF. The CDR3 nucleotides are TGTGCCAGTAGTATAGGGCGGGAGATCATTATGGATACGCAGTATTTT.